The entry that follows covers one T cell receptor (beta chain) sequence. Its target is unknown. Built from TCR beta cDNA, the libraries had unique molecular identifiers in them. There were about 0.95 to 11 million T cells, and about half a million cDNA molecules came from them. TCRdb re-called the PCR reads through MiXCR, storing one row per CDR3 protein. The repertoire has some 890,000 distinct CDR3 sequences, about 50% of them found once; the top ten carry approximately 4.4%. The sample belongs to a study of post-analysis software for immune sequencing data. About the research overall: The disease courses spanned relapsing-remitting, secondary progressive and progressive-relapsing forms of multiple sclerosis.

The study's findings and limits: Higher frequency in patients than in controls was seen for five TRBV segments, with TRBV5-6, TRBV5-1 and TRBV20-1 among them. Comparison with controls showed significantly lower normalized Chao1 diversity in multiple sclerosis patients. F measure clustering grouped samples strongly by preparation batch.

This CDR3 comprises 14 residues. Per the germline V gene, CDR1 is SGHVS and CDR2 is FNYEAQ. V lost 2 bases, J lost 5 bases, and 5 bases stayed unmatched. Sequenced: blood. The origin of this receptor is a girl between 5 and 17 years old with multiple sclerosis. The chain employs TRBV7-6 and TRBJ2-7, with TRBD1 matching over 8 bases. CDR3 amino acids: CASSLQGAIHEQYF. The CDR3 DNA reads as TGTGCCAGCAGCTTACAGGGGGCGATCCACGAGCAGTACTTC.